The count of the clone carrying this T cell receptor beta chain is one. Its antigen is unidentified. This entry belongs to a study of cytomegalovirus exposure and HLA in healthy donors. General observations from the study: In vitro confirmation showed three CMV-associated chains to be CMV antigen specific.

The V gene lost 3 bases and the J gene lost 0 bases, with 19 bases spanning the gap. This CDR3 has 18 amino acids. CDR1 and CDR2 (germline): PRHDT, FYEKMQ (reference sequence). With 60 Vbeta and 13 Jbeta primers, the PCR was carried out. Repertoires were generated with immunoSEQ multiplex PCR, while TCRdb's copy carries only in-frame clones and drops some. The sample includes under 200,000 clones, 65% to 85% of them seen just once. The receptor's source is a male donor in good health and CMV-seropositive. Sequenced sample: PBMCs. The J gene is TRBJ2-3, the V gene TRBV13; D is possibly TRBD2 (6 bases). The CDR3 protein is CASSFGLAVGGSTDTQYF. Here the CDR3 DNA reads TGTGCCAGCAGCTTTGGGCTAGCAGTGGGGGGTAGCACAGATACGCAGTATTTT.